This T cell receptor beta chain was sequenced during a study of CXCR3-negative and CXCR3-positive naive CD8 T cells. Germline V gene lookup returns CDR1 MGHDK and CDR2 SYGVNS. The CDR3 contains 11 residues. UMI-labeled 5' RACE yielded the TRB cDNA libraries. TCRdb re-called the 5' RACE reads and catalogs CDR3 proteins one per entry, DNA excluded. The sample holds some 140,000 distinct CDR3 sequences. Sorts performed in triplicate captured 250,000 to 350,000 cells each from every CD8+ T cell subset. Whole-study results and caveats: CXCR3-negative and CXCR3-positive naive cells shared comparable TRBV-TRBJ usage, but memory cells did not. Compared with CXCR3-negative naive cells, CXCR3-positive naive cells showed more hydrophobic TRB CDR3s. Once cells were cryopreserved, CXCR3 expression went down partly, and most assays used fresh PBMCs. Memory CD8+ cells showed much lower diversity, while both naive subsets were comparably high.

As for this clonotype: Its antigen is not identified.

The chain uses TRBV25-1 and TRBJ1-2; TCRdb's assignment of TRBD1 cannot be checked, as there is no DNA. This TCR derives from a human donor in good health. Some clones in this sample may be carry-over from other donors' samples. Sequenced sample: naive CXCR3+ CD8+ T cells from blood. As for subset: CD45RO-CCR7+CD27+CD95- naive CD8+ T cells expressing CXCR3 (TNR3+). The CDR3 is CASGTGLGYTF.